This T cell receptor (beta chain) emerged from a study of blood T cell repertoires in COVID-19. Study details: Whether acute or convalescent, the COVID-19 samples came from the United States, Italy and Spain.

Seattle's cohort entered during active infection and was followed longitudinally. The protocol was immunoSEQ multiplex PCR, while the TCRdb copy is restricted to in-frame clones and leaves out a portion. The table shows under 200,000 clones, with around 79% occurring only once. Unmatched junction bases numbered 10, after V lost 0 bases and J lost 6 bases. CDR3 length equals 17 residues. Germline V gene data show CDR1 as MGHRA and CDR2 as YSYEKL. The TCR originated in a woman in her forties with COVID-19, enrolled during active disease. Sequencing was carried out using peripheral blood. This chain connects TRBV4-1 to TRBJ2-1; 8 positions agree with TRBD2. In nucleotides, the CDR3 is TGCGCCAGCAGCCAAGATTTAACGAGACTAGCGCCCAATGAGCAGTTCTTC. Protein product: CASSQDLTRLAPNEQFF.